This is a list of T cell receptor beta chains from one sample in a study of T cell clusters in autoimmune cytopenias. With the multiplex PCR reads reprocessed, TCRdb shows one record per CDR3 protein and no DNA. The table for this sample gives approximately 3,000 distinct CDR3 sequences. Sequenced input: peripheral blood. These receptor sequences come from a human donor with an autoimmune cytopenia or autoimmune hepatitis (not recorded which). The CDR3 runs from the conserved cysteine through the conserved F or W. Each record gives: J gene, clone size, V gene, CDR3 protein. The size entry is marked missing in some rows and otherwise reads once, few, many or a size class.

j_call: TRBJ2-1
clone_size: medium-sized
v_call: TRBV6-4
cdr3_aa: CASSAGTSGRLNEQFF

j_call: TRBJ2-6
clone_size: large
v_call: TRBV29-1
cdr3_aa: CSAKGQGARGANVLTF

j_call: TRBJ2-3
clone_size: NA
v_call: TRBV7-9
cdr3_aa: CASSPNSADTQYF

j_call: TRBJ2-7
clone_size: large
v_call: TRBV6-6
cdr3_aa: CASSYPLVPIHEQYF

j_call: TRBJ2-1
clone_size: medium-sized
v_call: TRBV19
cdr3_aa: CASSISRELSSYNEQFF

j_call: TRBJ2-7
clone_size: NA
v_call: TRBV20-1
cdr3_aa: CSASRLAGVFTHEQYF

j_call: TRBJ2-1
clone_size: medium-sized
v_call: TRBV29-1
cdr3_aa: CSVGSGLAGGNEQFF

j_call: TRBJ2-5
clone_size: NA
v_call: TRBV10-3
cdr3_aa: CAISDPTSRETQYF

j_call: TRBJ1-2
clone_size: NA
v_call: TRBV11-2
cdr3_aa: CASSLAWGQQNYGYTF

j_call: TRBJ2-5
clone_size: NA
v_call: TRBV24-1
cdr3_aa: CATSDFGNLAGGLDETQYF

j_call: TRBJ2-7
clone_size: NA
v_call: TRBV28
cdr3_aa: CASSLWQGMGHEQYF

j_call: TRBJ1-2
clone_size: NA
v_call: TRBV5-4
cdr3_aa: CASSLLQGSTYGYTF

j_call: TRBJ2-7
clone_size: medium-sized
v_call: TRBV6-2/TRBV6-3
cdr3_aa: CAIKRTGEQYF

j_call: TRBJ1-1
clone_size: NA
v_call: TRBV6-1
cdr3_aa: CASSVFRTGGTEAFF

j_call: TRBJ1-4
clone_size: NA
v_call: TRBV28
cdr3_aa: CASSLKLRGLATRATNEKLFF

j_call: TRBJ1-6
clone_size: medium-sized
v_call: TRBV6-5
cdr3_aa: CASSYEGDGNSPLHF

j_call: TRBJ2-4
clone_size: medium-sized
v_call: TRBV10-3
cdr3_aa: CAISDGSGGNIQYF

j_call: TRBJ2-5
clone_size: medium-sized
v_call: TRBV27
cdr3_aa: CASRKGDRGKETQYF

j_call: TRBJ2-1
clone_size: medium-sized
v_call: TRBV27
cdr3_aa: CASSPSLFRETYNEQFF

j_call: TRBJ2-5
clone_size: medium-sized
v_call: TRBV7-9
cdr3_aa: CAAAGTQETQYF

j_call: TRBJ2-6
clone_size: medium-sized
v_call: TRBV19
cdr3_aa: CASSKGSGANVLTF

j_call: TRBJ1-2
clone_size: NA
v_call: TRBV4-3
cdr3_aa: CASSRVVSGTDTNYGYTF

j_call: TRBJ2-1
clone_size: NA
v_call: TRBV11-2
cdr3_aa: CASSPSGPYNEQFF

j_call: TRBJ2-7
clone_size: NA
v_call: TRBV7-9
cdr3_aa: CASSPPDLRGTYEQYF

j_call: TRBJ1-4
clone_size: NA
v_call: TRBV18
cdr3_aa: CASSSGTGEKLFF

j_call: TRBJ1-5
clone_size: medium-sized
v_call: TRBV27
cdr3_aa: CASQGAYNQPQHF

j_call: TRBJ1-1
clone_size: NA
v_call: TRBV7-9
cdr3_aa: CASRGGLMNTEAFF

j_call: TRBJ1-4
clone_size: medium-sized
v_call: TRBV10-3
cdr3_aa: CAISEEDGGPNEKLFF

j_call: TRBJ1-2
clone_size: NA
v_call: TRBV6-2/TRBV6-3
cdr3_aa: CASFQGGGGYTF

j_call: TRBJ1-5
clone_size: NA
v_call: TRBV6-2/TRBV6-3
cdr3_aa: CASSYIPGTGFNQPQHF

j_call: TRBJ2-2
clone_size: medium-sized
v_call: TRBV5-6
cdr3_aa: CASSTGPRVGGELFF

j_call: TRBJ2-5
clone_size: NA
v_call: TRBV29-1
cdr3_aa: CSVFYPGGSETQYF

j_call: TRBJ1-2
clone_size: medium-sized
v_call: TRBV6-5
cdr3_aa: CASSYSIGVRAGYTF

j_call: TRBJ1-5
clone_size: medium-sized
v_call: TRBV10-3
cdr3_aa: CAISDRINQPQHF

j_call: TRBJ1-1
clone_size: NA
v_call: TRBV20-1
cdr3_aa: CSARERNRTPRNTEAFF

j_call: TRBJ2-6
clone_size: medium-sized
v_call: TRBV15
cdr3_aa: CATSRDFGTGTLGANVLTF

j_call: TRBJ1-5
clone_size: NA
v_call: TRBV4-2
cdr3_aa: CASSQGGGGPQPQHF

j_call: TRBJ2-6
clone_size: medium-sized
v_call: TRBV19
cdr3_aa: CASSIGTGVGSGANVLTF

j_call: TRBJ2-1
clone_size: large
v_call: TRBV19
cdr3_aa: CASSIGRYNEQFF